This T cell receptor beta chain was profiled in a study of blood T cell repertoires in COVID-19. The CDR3 is 18 residues long. Losses at the gene ends were 3 bases for V and 7 bases for J; bases not matched to a gene: 14. CDR1 is MGHRA and CDR2 is YSYEKL in the germline V gene. Study processing details: Amplification with reference gene primers provided the estimates of nucleated cell counts. Sequencing used immunoSEQ multiplex PCR; TCRdb keeps in-frame clones, though not all of them. The DNA was the basis for D and trimming; V, J and clone size are from that table. This table holds under 100,000 clones, about 81% found once.

The sequencing input was peripheral blood. The TCR comes from a human donor in a cohort sampled during active COVID-19. The V call is TRBV4-1, the J call TRBJ2-3; the match to TRBD2 covers 12 bases. The CDR3 region has the DNA TGCGCCAGCAGCCAGGTACCGCCTAGCGGGGGGGCGCAGAATACGCAGTATTTT. It yields the protein CASSQVPPSGGAQNTQYF.